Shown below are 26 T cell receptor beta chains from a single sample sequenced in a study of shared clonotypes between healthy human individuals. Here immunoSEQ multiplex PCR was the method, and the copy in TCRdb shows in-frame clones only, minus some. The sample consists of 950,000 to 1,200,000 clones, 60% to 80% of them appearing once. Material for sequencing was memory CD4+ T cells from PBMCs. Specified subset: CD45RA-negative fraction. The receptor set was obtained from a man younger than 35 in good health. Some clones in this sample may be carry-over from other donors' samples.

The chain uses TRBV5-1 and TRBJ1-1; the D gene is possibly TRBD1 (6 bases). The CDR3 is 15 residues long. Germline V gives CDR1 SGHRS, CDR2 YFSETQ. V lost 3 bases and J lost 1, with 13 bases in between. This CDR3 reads CASSSGEMGNTEAFF. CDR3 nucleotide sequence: TGCGCCAGCAGCTCAGGGGAAATGGGGAACACTGAAGCTTTCTTT.

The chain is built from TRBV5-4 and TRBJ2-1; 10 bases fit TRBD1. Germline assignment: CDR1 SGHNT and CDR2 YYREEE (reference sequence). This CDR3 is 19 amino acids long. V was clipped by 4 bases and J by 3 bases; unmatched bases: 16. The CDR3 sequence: CASSKTGGGGGRVYNEQFF. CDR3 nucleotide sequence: TGTGCCAGCAGCAAGACAGGGGGCGGTGGTGGGAGAGTCTACAATGAGCAGTTCTTC. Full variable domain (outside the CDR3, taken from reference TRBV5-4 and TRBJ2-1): ETGVTQSPTHLIKTRGQQVTLRCSSQSGHNTVSWYQQALGQGPQFIFQYYREEENGRGNFPPRFSGLQFPNYSSELNVNALELDDSALYLCASSKTGGGGGRVYNEQFFGPGTRLTVL.

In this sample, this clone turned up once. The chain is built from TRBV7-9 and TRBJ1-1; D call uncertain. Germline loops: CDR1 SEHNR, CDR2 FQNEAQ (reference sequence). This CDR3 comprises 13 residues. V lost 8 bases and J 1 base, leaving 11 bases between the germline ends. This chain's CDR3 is CASRWVGNTEAFF. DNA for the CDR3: TGTGCCAGCCGGTGGGTCGGGAACACTGAAGCTTTCTTT.

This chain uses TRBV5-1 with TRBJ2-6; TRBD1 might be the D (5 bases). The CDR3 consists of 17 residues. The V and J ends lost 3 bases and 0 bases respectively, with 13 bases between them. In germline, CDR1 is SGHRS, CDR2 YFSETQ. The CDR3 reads CASSSDPQGSGANVLTF. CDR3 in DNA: TGCGCCAGCAGCTCGGATCCCCAGGGCTCTGGGGCCAACGTCCTGACTTTC.

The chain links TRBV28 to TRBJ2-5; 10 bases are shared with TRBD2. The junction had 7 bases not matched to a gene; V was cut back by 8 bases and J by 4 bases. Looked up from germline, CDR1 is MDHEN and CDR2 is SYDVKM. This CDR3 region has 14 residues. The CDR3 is CASVIAGGSETQYF. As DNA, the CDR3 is TGTGCCAGCGTAATAGCGGGAGGATCAGAGACCCAGTACTTC.

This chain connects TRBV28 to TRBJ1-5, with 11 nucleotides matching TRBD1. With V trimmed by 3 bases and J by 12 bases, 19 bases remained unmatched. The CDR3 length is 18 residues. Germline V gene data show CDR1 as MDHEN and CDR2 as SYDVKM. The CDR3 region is CASSFSVPGTGGLGVQHF. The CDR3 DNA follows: TGTGCCAGCAGTTTTTCAGTTCCCGGGACAGGGGGTCTTGGGGTCCAGCATTTT.

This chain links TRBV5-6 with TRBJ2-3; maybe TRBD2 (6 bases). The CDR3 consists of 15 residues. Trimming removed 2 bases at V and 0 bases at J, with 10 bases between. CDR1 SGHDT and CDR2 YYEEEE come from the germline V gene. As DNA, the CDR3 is TGTGCCAGCAGCTTACCTAGCGTTAGCACAGATACGCAGTATTTT. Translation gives CASSLPSVSTDTQYF.

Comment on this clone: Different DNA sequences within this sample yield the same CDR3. For the CDR3, the DNA is TGTGCCAGCAGTGACTGGCAGGGGGGCACTGAAGCTTTCTTT. Amino acids: CASSDWQGGTEAFF. The chain has TRBV2 and TRBJ1-1, with 7 bases aligning to TRBD1. The germline gives CDR1 SNHLY, CDR2 FYNNEI. The V gene end was trimmed by 3 bases and the J gene end by 4 bases; junction bases not matched to a gene: 5. This CDR3 spans 14 amino acids.

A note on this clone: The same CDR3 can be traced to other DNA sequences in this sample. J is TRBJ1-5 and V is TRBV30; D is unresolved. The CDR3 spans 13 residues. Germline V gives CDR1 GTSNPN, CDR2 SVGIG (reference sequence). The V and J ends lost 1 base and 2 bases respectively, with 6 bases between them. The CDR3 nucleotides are TGTGCCTGGAGTGGATCTGGCAATCAGCCCCAGCATTTT. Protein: CAWSGSGNQPQHF.

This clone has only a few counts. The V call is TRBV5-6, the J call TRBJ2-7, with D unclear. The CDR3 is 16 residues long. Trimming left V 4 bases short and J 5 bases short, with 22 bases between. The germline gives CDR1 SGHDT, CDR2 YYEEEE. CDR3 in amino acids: CASSQSWTARLNEQYF. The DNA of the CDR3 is TGTGCCAGCAGCCAAAGCTGGACGGCCCGCTTGAACGAGCAGTACTTC.

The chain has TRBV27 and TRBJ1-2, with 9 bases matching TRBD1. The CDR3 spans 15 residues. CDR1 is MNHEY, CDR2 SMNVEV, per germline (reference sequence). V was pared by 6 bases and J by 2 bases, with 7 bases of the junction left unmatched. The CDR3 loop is CASRTTGGKNYGYTF. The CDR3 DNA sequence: TGTGCCAGCAGGACCACAGGGGGCAAGAACTATGGCTACACCTTC.

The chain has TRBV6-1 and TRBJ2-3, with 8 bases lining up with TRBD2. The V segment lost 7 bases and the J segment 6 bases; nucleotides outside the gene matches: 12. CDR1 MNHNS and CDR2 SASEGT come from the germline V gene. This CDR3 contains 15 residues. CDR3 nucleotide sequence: TGTGCCAGCACCCAAGCGCCGACTAGCGACGATACGCAGTATTTT. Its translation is CASTQAPTSDDTQYF.

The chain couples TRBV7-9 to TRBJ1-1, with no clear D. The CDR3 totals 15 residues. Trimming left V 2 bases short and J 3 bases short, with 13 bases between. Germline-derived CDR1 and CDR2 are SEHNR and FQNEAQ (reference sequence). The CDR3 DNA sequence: TGTGCCAGCAGCTTACTGGACGTACTTTACACTGAAGCTTTCTTT. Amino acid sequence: CASSLLDVLYTEAFF.

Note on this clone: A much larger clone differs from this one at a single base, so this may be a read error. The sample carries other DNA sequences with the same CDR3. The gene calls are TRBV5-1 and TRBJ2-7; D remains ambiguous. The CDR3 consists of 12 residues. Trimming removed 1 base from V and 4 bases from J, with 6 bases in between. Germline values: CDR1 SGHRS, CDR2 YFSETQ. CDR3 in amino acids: CASSLFGYEQYF. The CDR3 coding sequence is TGCGCCAGCAGCTTGTTTGGATACGAGCAGTACTTC.

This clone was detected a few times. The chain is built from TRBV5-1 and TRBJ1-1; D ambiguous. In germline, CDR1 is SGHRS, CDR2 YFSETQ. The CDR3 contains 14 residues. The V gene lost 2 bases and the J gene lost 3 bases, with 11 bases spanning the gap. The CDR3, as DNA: TGCGCCAGCAGCTTACAGTTTGAGGACACTGAAGCTTTCTTT. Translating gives CASSLQFEDTEAFF.

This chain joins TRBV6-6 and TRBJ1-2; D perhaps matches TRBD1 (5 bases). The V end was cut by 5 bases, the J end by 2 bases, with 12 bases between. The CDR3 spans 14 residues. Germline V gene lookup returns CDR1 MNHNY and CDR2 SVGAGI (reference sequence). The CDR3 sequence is CASSKTATNYGYTF. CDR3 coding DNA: TGTGCCAGCAGTAAGACAGCAACAAACTATGGCTACACCTTC.

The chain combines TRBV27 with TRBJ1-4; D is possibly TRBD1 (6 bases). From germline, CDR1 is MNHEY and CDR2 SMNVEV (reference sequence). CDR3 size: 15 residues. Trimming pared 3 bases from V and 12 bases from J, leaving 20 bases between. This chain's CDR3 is CASSFEGRGPGELFF. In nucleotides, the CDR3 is TGTGCCAGCAGTTTTGAGGGTCGGGGGCCCGGGGAACTGTTTTTT.

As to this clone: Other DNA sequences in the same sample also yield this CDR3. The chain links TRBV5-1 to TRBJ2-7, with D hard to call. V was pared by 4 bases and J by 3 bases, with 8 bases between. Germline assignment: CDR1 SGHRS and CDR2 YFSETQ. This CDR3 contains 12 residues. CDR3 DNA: TGCGCCAGCAGCCTCGACCTCTACGAGCAGTACTTC. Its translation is CASSLDLYEQYF.

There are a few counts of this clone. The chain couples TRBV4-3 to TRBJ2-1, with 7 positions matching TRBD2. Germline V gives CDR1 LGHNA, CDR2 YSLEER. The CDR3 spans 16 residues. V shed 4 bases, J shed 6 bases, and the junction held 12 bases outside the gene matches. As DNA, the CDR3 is TGCGCCAGCAGCCTATCCCTAGCGGAGAGAGGCAATGAGCAGTTCTTC. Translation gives CASSLSLAERGNEQFF.

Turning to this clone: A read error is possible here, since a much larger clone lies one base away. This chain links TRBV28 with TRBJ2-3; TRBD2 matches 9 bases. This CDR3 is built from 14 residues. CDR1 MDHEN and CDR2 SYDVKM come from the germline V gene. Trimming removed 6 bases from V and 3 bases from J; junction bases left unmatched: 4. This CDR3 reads CASSPTSGTDTQYF. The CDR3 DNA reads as TGTGCCAGCAGCCCGACTAGCGGTACAGATACGCAGTATTTT.

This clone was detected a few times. The CDR3 nucleotides are TGTGCCAGCTCACCATATAGCGGACAAGAGACCCAGTACTTC. Its protein product is CASSPYSGQETQYF. The V gene is TRBV18, the J gene TRBJ2-5, with D possibly matching TRBD2 (6 bases). This CDR3 comprises 14 residues. Trimming took 2 bases from V and 2 from J, leaving 9 bases between them. Germline lookup yields CDR1 KGHSH and CDR2 LQKENI.

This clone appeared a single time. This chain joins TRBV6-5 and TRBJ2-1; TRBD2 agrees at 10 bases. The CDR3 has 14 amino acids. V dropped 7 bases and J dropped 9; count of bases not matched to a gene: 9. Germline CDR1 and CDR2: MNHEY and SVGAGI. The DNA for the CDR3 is TGTGCCAGCAACCTACTAGCGGGATATAGTGAGCAGTTCTTC. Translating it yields CASNLLAGYSEQFF.

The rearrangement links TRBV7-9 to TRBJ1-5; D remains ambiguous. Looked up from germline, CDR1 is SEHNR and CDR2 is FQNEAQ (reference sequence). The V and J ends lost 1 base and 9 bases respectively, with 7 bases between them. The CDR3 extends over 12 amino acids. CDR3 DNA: TGTGCCAGCAGCTTAGAGATGCTGCCCCAGCATTTT. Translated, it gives CASSLEMLPQHF.

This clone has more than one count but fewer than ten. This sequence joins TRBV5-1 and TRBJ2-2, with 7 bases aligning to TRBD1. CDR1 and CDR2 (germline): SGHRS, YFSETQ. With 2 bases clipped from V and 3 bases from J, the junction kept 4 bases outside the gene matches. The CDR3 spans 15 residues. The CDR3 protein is CASSLGQVDTGELFF. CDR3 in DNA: TGCGCCAGCAGCTTAGGACAGGTCGACACCGGGGAGCTGTTTTTT.

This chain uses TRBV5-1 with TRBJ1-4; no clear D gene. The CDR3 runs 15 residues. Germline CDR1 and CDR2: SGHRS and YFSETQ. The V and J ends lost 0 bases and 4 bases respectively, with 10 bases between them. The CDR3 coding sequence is TGCGCCAGCAGCTTGGACGGAAATGTTAATGAAAAACTGTTTTTT. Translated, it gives CASSLDGNVNEKLFF.

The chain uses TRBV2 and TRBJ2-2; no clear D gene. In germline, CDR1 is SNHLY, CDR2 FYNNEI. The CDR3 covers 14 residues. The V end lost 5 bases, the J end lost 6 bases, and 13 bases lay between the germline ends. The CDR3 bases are TGTGCCAGCAGTCCCCATTCTCAAGCCGGGGAGCTGTTTTTT. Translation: CASSPHSQAGELFF.